This passage covers 30 T cell receptor beta chains from one sample sequenced in a study of cytomegalovirus exposure and HLA in healthy donors. Some clones are missing from TCRdb's copy, which holds only in-frame ones; the method was immunoSEQ multiplex PCR. The table shows some 170,000 clones, with roughly 95% occurring only once. Sequencing was done on a sample of PBMCs. The receptor source for this set is a woman between 18 and 30 years old in good health and CMV-seronegative.

V gene TRBV7-6 combines with J gene TRBJ2-1; tentatively, D is TRBD2 (5 bases). The V and J ends lost 2 bases and 7 bases respectively, with 12 bases between them. This CDR3 is built from 14 residues. Per germline, CDR1 SGHVS and CDR2 FNYEAQ. CDR3 protein: CASSLSPGKNEQFF. In DNA form, the CDR3 reads TGTGCCAGCAGCTTATCTCCGGGGAAGAATGAGCAGTTCTTC.

The chain links TRBV9 to TRBJ1-2, with 7 bases that match TRBD1. There are 14 residues in the CDR3. Looked up from germline, CDR1 is SGDLS and CDR2 is YYNGEE. After removal of 4 bases from V and 4 bases from J, the junction contained 7 bases not matched to a gene. CDR3 nucleotide sequence: TGTGCCAGCAGCACCACAGGGGCCGCCTATGGCTACACCTTC. Translating it yields CASSTTGAAYGYTF.

This clone was detected only once. J is TRBJ1-1 and V is TRBV27, with 9 bases lining up with TRBD1. CDR1 and CDR2 (germline): MNHEY, SMNVEV (reference sequence). V was clipped by 4 bases and J by 3 bases; unmatched bases: 6. The CDR3 is 15 amino acids. In DNA form, the CDR3 reads TGTGCCAGCAGTTCCTTAGGGACAGGGTACACTGAAGCTTTCTTT. Amino acid sequence: CASSSLGTGYTEAFF.

This clone occurred a few times. V usage is TRBV4-2 and J usage is TRBJ1-4, with 7 bases that match TRBD1. Germline V gives CDR1 LGHNA, CDR2 YNFKEQ. V dropped 1 base and J dropped 5; count of bases not matched to a gene: 7. The CDR3 spans 16 residues. For the CDR3, the DNA is TGTGCCAGCAGCCAAGTGGCCGGGACAGAAAATGAAAAACTGTTTTTT. Its translation is CASSQVAGTENEKLFF.

The chain is built from TRBV7-2 and TRBJ2-6; 7 nucleotides agree with TRBD1. The V segment lost 3 bases and the J segment 0 bases; nucleotides outside the gene matches: 5. The CDR3 totals 17 residues. Germline CDR1 reads SGHTA; CDR2 reads FQGNSA. CDR3 bases: TGTGCCAGCAGCTTGGGACAGACCATCTCTGGGGCCAACGTCCTGACTTTC. The encoded protein is CASSLGQTISGANVLTF.

The rearrangement joins TRBV6-6 to TRBJ2-7, with D perhaps TRBD1 (6 bases). There are 14 residues in the CDR3. CDR1 is MNHNY and CDR2 is SVGAGI in the germline V gene (reference sequence). Trimming shortened V by 1 base and J by 3 bases, and 10 bases separated the two germline ends. The CDR3 DNA follows: TGTGCCAGCAGTTACTTAGAGGGGGACTACGAGCAGTACTTC. This translates into CASSYLEGDYEQYF.

This sequence joins TRBV30 and TRBJ2-7; 8 positions match TRBD1. V trimming: 3 bases; J trimming: 2 bases; junction bases outside the gene matches: 3. CDR3 length: 13 amino acids. Germline CDR1 is GTSNPN and CDR2 is SVGIG (reference sequence). The CDR3 loop is CAWRRTGTYEQYF. CDR3 nucleotide sequence: TGTGCCTGGAGACGGACAGGGACCTACGAGCAGTACTTC.

The V gene is TRBV5-4, the J gene TRBJ2-1, with D perhaps TRBD1 (5 bases). V was trimmed by 4 bases and J by 7 bases, leaving 15 bases between them. The CDR3 loop spans 14 amino acids. In germline, CDR1 is SGHNT, CDR2 YYREEE (reference sequence). CDR3 protein: CASSRLFQGNEQFF. In DNA form, the CDR3 reads TGTGCCAGCAGCCGCTTGTTTCAGGGAAATGAGCAGTTCTTC.

This clone was seen just once. The J gene is TRBJ2-3, the V gene TRBV7-2, with 9 bases identical to TRBD2. V gave up 1 base and J gave up 4 bases; unmatched junction bases: 6. The CDR3 is 16 residues long. Germline-derived CDR1 and CDR2 are SGHTA and FQGNSA. CDR3 residues: CASSLDAAGGSDTQYF. Here the CDR3 DNA reads TGTGCCAGCAGCTTAGATGCGGCGGGGGGGTCAGATACGCAGTATTTT.

The chain uses TRBV5-4 and TRBJ2-7; TRBD2 is a possible D gene (6 bases). With 2 bases removed from V and 1 base from J, the gap between germline ends came to 16 bases. CDR3 length: 16 amino acids. CDR1 and CDR2 (germline): SGHNT, YYREEE (reference sequence). As DNA, the CDR3 is TGTGCCAGCAGCTTCGGGACTCTTAAAGCTTCCTACGAGCAGTACTTC. It specifies CASSFGTLKASYEQYF.

V gene TRBV27 combines with J gene TRBJ2-2; 7 bases map to TRBD2. This CDR3 is 15 amino acids long. CDR1 is MNHEY, CDR2 SMNVEV, per germline (reference sequence). V was clipped by 5 bases and J by 0 bases; unmatched bases: 3. This CDR3 is CASSTRGANTGELFF. For the CDR3, the DNA is TGTGCCAGCAGTACCCGGGGGGCGAACACCGGGGAGCTGTTTTTT.

The V call is TRBV5-1, the J call TRBJ2-7; TRBD1 aligns across 7 bases. Germline CDR1 SGHRS, CDR2 YFSETQ. The CDR3 extends over 15 amino acids. Germline trimming cut 0 bases from V and 1 base from J; bases unmatched to any gene: 4. The CDR3, as DNA: TGCGCCAGCAGCTTGGCCACGGGACAGTCCTACGAGCAGTACTTC. Translation: CASSLATGQSYEQYF.

The CDR3 region is CASSAGQGSGNTIYF. The CDR3, as DNA: TGTGCCAGCAGCGCGGGACAGGGATCTGGAAACACCATATATTTT. V gene TRBV9 combines with J gene TRBJ1-3, with 9 bases lining up with TRBD1. V lost 3 bases, J lost 1 base, and 2 bases stayed unmatched. The CDR3 is 15 amino acids. The germline CDR1 and CDR2 sequences are SGDLS and YYNGEE.

This chain connects TRBV2 to TRBJ1-1; TRBD1 aligns across 9 bases. The V gene end was trimmed by 8 bases and the J gene end by 0 bases; junction bases not matched to a gene: 16. This CDR3 is built from 18 residues. Germline V gene lookup returns CDR1 SNHLY and CDR2 FYNNEI. The CDR3 nucleotides read TGTGCCAGCTCTTGGAGGTCCCGACAGGGGGGGATGAACACTGAAGCTTTCTTT. It is translated as CASSWRSRQGGMNTEAFF. The whole variable domain, filled in from reference TRBV2 and TRBJ1-1, reads EPEVTQTPSHQVTQMGQEVILRCVPISNHLYFYWYRQILGQKVEFLVSFYNNEISEKSEIFDDQFSVERPDGSNFTLKIRSTKLEDSAMYFCASSWRSRQGGMNTEAFFGQGTRLTVV.

The chain carries TRBV7-2 and TRBJ2-7, with a tentative D call TRBD2 (6 bases). The V end lost 6 bases, the J end lost 4 bases, and 13 bases lay between the germline ends. The CDR3 is 13 amino acids. Germline CDR1 and CDR2: SGHTA and FQGNSA. The CDR3 coding sequence is TGTGCCAGCAGAGATCGGGGGTCGTACGAGCAGTACTTC. Its translation: CASRDRGSYEQYF. The variable domain in full, completed from reference TRBV7-2 and TRBJ2-7, reads GAGVSQSPSNKVTEKGKDVELRCDPISGHTALYWYRQSLGQGLEFLIYFQGNSAPDKSGLPSDRFSAERTGGSVSTLTIQRTQQEDSAVYLCASRDRGSYEQYFGPGTRLTVT.

V and J are TRBV27 and TRBJ2-1, with 9 bases that match TRBD2. Germline CDR1 MNHEY, CDR2 SMNVEV (reference sequence). This CDR3 spans 13 amino acids. With 4 bases clipped from V and 7 bases from J, the junction kept 2 bases outside the gene matches. The CDR3 coding sequence is TGTGCCAGCAGTTCAACTAGCGGGAATGAGCAGTTCTTC. Translation: CASSSTSGNEQFF.

The chain links TRBV5-1 to TRBJ1-3; TRBD1 matches 8 bases. The CDR3 extends over 15 amino acids. Per the germline V gene, CDR1 is SGHRS and CDR2 is YFSETQ. After removal of 4 bases from V and 2 bases from J, the junction contained 5 bases not matched to a gene. For the CDR3, the DNA is TGCGCCAGCAGCCTCCAGGGGGCAGCTGGAAACACCATATATTTT. Translated: CASSLQGAAGNTIYF.

This chain connects TRBV5-1 to TRBJ2-5, with 9 bases aligning to TRBD2. The CDR3 covers 16 residues. V lost 6 bases and J lost 4; bases outside the gene matches: 13. CDR1 and CDR2 (germline): SGHRS, YFSETQ. Here the CDR3 reads CASTQGSSGGRETQYF. The CDR3 DNA sequence: TGCGCCAGCACTCAAGGGAGTAGCGGGGGAAGAGAGACCCAGTACTTC. Full variable domain (remainder filled in from reference TRBV5-1 and TRBJ2-5): KAGVTQTPRYLIKTRGQQVTLSCSPISGHRSVSWYQQTPGQGLQFLFEYFSETQRNKGNFPGRFSGRQFSNSRSEMNVSTLELGDSALYLCASTQGSSGGRETQYFGPGTRLLVL.

This chain joins TRBV9 and TRBJ2-2, with TRBD1 identical over 7 bases. The CDR3 loop spans 15 amino acids. V lost 3 bases and J lost 1; bases outside the gene matches: 3. Germline V lookup: CDR1 SGDLS, CDR2 YYNGEE. DNA for the CDR3: TGTGCCAGCAGCGGCTACAGGGGGAACACCGGGGAGCTGTTTTTT. It codes for CASSGYRGNTGELFF.

The gene calls are TRBV6-1 and TRBJ1-2; D gene unclear. Trimming left V 6 bases short and J 8 bases short, with 16 bases between. Germline lookup yields CDR1 MNHNS and CDR2 SASEGT. CDR3 length: 13 amino acids. In nucleotides, the CDR3 is TGTGCCAGCAGCCCCGAGGTGTACTTGGGCTACACCTTC. Amino acid sequence: CASSPEVYLGYTF.

V gene TRBV29-1 combines with J gene TRBJ1-5; the match to TRBD1 covers 8 bases. V shed 4 bases, J shed 7 bases, and the junction held 3 bases outside the gene matches. This CDR3 region has 12 residues. Looked up from germline, CDR1 is SQVTM and CDR2 is ANQGSEA. The DNA for the CDR3 is TGCAGCGTTGGGGGGACAGGCCAGCCCCAGCATTTT. Translating gives CSVGGTGQPQHF.

The rearrangement joins TRBV27 to TRBJ2-2; D possibly corresponds to TRBD1 (6 bases). V was shortened by 3 bases and J by 7 bases, with 18 bases between the two germline ends. The CDR3 has 16 amino acids. Germline V gene sequence: CDR1 MNHEY, CDR2 SMNVEV (reference sequence). CDR3 coding DNA: TGTGCCAGCAGTTTTAGAGGGGGAGTTTTGTACGGGGAGCTGTTTTTT. This codes for CASSFRGGVLYGELFF.

The V and J genes are TRBV11-3 and TRBJ2-3, with 12 bases aligning to TRBD1. V was pared by 6 bases and J by 4 bases, with 2 bases of the junction left unmatched. CDR1 is SGHNT, CDR2 YENEEA, per germline. This CDR3 has 14 amino acids. Here the CDR3 DNA reads TGTGCCAGCAGGGGACAGGGGGCTTCAGATACGCAGTATTTT. It yields the protein CASRGQGASDTQYF.

This rearrangement joins TRBV9 to TRBJ2-5; 12 bases fit TRBD2. CDR1 SGDLS and CDR2 YYNGEE come from the germline V gene. V gave up 2 bases and J gave up 4 bases; unmatched junction bases: 12. The CDR3 extends over 18 amino acids. In nucleotides, the CDR3 is TGTGCCAGCAGCGTTATGTCTAGCGGGGGGGCCGTTGCAGAGACCCAGTACTTC. It yields the protein CASSVMSSGGAVAETQYF.

The rearrangement links TRBV6-5 to TRBJ1-1; 9 nucleotides agree with TRBD1. V trimming: 7 bases; J trimming: 8 bases; junction bases outside the gene matches: 11. Looked up from germline, CDR1 is MNHEY and CDR2 is SVGAGI. The CDR3 loop spans 14 amino acids. The CDR3 reads CASTLTGGLSEAFF. CDR3 bases: TGTGCCAGCACTCTGACAGGGGGACTTTCGGAAGCTTTCTTT.

The V and J genes are TRBV5-1 and TRBJ2-7; 8 bases map to TRBD1. The trim removed 5 bases at V and 2 bases at J, leaving 6 bases unmatched. CDR3 size: 14 residues. Germline V gene sequence: CDR1 SGHRS, CDR2 YFSETQ. The CDR3 DNA follows: TGCGCCAGCAGTGGACAGGGTTGGACCTACGAGCAGTACTTC. This sequence encodes CASSGQGWTYEQYF. Together with reference TRBV5-1 and TRBJ2-7, the CDR3 gives the full variable domain: KAGVTQTPRYLIKTRGQQVTLSCSPISGHRSVSWYQQTPGQGLQFLFEYFSETQRNKGNFPGRFSGRQFSNSRSEMNVSTLELGDSALYLCASSGQGWTYEQYFGPGTRLTVT.

This sequence joins TRBV19 and TRBJ2-2; 8 bases align to TRBD1. The CDR3 has 15 amino acids. The germline V gene encodes CDR1 LNHDA and CDR2 SQIVND (reference sequence). V was clipped by 8 bases and J by 0 bases; unmatched bases: 5. The CDR3 sequence is CASAGTGTNTGELFF. DNA of the CDR3: TGTGCCAGTGCCGGGACAGGTACGAACACCGGGGAGCTGTTTTTT.

This chain connects TRBV7-6 to TRBJ1-4; D unclear. Germline V gives CDR1 SGHVS, CDR2 FNYEAQ. Trimming stripped 1 base from V and 4 bases from J, with 16 bases between. The CDR3 has 17 residues. CDR3 nucleotide sequence: TGTGCCAGCAGCTTAGACGATGCGGCGGAATATAATGAAAAACTGTTTTTT. Amino acids: CASSLDDAAEYNEKLFF.

CDR3 DNA sequence: TGCGCCAGCAGCCTTGGACAGGGAATGAGCACAGATACGCAGTATTTT. Translating gives CASSLGQGMSTDTQYF. The V gene is TRBV5-1, the J gene TRBJ2-3, with TRBD1 matching 8 bases. The V gene's germline CDR1 is SGHRS and CDR2 YFSETQ. This CDR3 contains 16 residues. V shed 4 bases, J shed 0 bases, and the junction held 7 bases outside the gene matches.

This chain connects TRBV7-8 to TRBJ2-2, with 13 bases aligning to TRBD2. Germline loops: CDR1 SGHVS, CDR2 FQNEAQ. This CDR3 has 18 residues. V was clipped by 5 bases and J by 5 bases; unmatched bases: 11. CDR3 region: CASSARLAGGTRTGELFF. DNA for the CDR3: TGTGCCAGCAGCGCACGACTAGCGGGGGGCACTCGGACCGGGGAGCTGTTTTTT.